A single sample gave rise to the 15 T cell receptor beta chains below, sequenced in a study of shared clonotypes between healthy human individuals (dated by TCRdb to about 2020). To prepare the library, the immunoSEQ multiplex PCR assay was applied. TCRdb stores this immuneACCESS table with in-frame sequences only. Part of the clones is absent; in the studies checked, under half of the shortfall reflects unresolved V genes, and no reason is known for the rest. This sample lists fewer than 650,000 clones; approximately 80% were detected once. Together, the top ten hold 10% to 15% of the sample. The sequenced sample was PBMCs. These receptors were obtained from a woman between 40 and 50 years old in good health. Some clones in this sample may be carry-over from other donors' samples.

This CDR3 is CASSYKLASSYNEQFF. CDR3 DNA: TGTGCCAGCAGTTACAAACTAGCAAGCTCCTACAATGAGCAGTTCTTC. The genes are TRBV6-5 and TRBJ2-1, with a weak D call TRBD2 (6 bases). The ends were cut back, 2 bases at V and 0 bases at J, with 11 bases in the middle. The V gene's germline CDR1 is MNHEY and CDR2 SVGAGI. This CDR3 has 16 residues.

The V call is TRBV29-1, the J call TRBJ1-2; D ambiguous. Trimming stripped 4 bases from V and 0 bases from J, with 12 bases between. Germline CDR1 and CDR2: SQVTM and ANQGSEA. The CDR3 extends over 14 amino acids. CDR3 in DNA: TGCAGCGTTGCCCATCAGTTTTCTAACTATGGCTACACCTTC. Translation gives CSVAHQFSNYGYTF.

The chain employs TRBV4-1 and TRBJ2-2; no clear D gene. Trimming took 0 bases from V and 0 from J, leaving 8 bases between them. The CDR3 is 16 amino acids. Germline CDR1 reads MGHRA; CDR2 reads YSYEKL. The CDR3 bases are TGCGCCAGCAGCCAAGAGGGCAGACCGAACACCGGGGAGCTGTTTTTT. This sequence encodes CASSQEGRPNTGELFF.

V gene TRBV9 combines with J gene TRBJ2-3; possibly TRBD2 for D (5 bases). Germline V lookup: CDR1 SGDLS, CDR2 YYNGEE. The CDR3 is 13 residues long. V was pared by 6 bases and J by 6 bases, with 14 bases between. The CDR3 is CASMRGIGDTQYF. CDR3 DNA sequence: TGTGCCAGCATGAGAGGGATAGGGGATACGCAGTATTTT.

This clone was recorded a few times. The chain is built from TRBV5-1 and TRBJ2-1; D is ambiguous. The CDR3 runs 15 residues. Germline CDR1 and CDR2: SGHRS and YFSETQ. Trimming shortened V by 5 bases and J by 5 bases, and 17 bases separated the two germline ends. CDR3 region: CASSRQLPPNNEQFF. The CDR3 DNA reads TGCGCCAGCAGTCGCCAGCTTCCCCCTAACAATGAGCAGTTCTTC.

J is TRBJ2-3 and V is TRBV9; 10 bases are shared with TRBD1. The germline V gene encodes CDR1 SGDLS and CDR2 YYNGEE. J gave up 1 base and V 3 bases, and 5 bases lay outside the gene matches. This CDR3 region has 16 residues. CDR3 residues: CASSATGTGGTDTQYF. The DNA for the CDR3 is TGTGCCAGCAGCGCGACCGGGACAGGGGGCACAGATACGCAGTATTTT.

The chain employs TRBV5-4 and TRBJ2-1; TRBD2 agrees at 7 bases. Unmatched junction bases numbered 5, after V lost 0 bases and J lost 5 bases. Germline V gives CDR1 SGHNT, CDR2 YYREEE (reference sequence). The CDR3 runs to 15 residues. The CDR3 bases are TGTGCCAGCAGCTTGGATCGAGCGGGACACAATGAGCAGTTCTTC. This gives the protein CASSLDRAGHNEQFF.

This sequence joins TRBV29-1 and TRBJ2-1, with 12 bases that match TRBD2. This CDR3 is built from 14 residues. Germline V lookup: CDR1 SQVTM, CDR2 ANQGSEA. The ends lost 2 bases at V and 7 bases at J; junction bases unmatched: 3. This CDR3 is CSVERLAGANEQFF. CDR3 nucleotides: TGCAGCGTTGAACGACTAGCGGGAGCAAATGAGCAGTTCTTC.

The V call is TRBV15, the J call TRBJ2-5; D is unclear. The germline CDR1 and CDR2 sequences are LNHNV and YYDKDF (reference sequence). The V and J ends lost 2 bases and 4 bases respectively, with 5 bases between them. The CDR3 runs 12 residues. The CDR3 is CATSRRRETQYF. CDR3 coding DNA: TGTGCCACCAGCAGAAGACGAGAGACCCAGTACTTC.

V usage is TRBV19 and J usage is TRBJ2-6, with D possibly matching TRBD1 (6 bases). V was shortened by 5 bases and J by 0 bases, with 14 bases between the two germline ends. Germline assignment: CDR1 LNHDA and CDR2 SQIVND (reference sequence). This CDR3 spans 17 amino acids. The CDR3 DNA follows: TGTGCCAGTAGTCGATACGGACAGCACTCTGGGGCCAACGTCCTGACTTTC. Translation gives CASSRYGQHSGANVLTF.

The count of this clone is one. The CDR3 nucleotides read TGTGCCAGCAGTCCTATGGTACCCCGGGCCGGGGAGCTGTTTTTT. The encoded protein is CASSPMVPRAGELFF. This chain uses TRBV28 with TRBJ2-2; D uncertain. Trimming cost V 5 bases and J 6 bases, with 16 bases left between them. This CDR3 has 15 residues. Germline CDR1 is MDHEN and CDR2 is SYDVKM.

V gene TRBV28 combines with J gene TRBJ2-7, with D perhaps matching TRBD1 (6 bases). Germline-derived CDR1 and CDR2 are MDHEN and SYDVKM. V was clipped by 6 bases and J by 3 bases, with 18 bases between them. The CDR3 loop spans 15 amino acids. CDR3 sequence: CASSYTGHLSYEQYF. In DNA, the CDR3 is TGTGCCAGCAGCTACACGGGACACCTGAGCTACGAGCAGTACTTC.

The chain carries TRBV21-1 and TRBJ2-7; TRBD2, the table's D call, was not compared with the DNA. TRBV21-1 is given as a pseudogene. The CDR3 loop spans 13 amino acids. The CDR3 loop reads CASSKAGSYEQYF. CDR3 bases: TGTGCCAGCAGCAAAGCAGGGAGCTACGAGCAGTACTTC.

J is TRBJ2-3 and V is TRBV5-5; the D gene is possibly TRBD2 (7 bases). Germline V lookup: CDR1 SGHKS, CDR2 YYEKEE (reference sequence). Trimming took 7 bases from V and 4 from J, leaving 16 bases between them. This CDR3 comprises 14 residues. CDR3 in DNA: TGTGCCAGCGTAACCCCGGGGGGCTCAGATACGCAGTATTTT. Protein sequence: CASVTPGGSDTQYF.

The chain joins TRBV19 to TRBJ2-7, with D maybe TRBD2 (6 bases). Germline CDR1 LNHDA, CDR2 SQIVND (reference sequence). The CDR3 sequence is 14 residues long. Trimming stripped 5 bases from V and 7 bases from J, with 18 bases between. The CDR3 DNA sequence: TGTGCCAGTAGTTTGGGGACTCGCGCAGGAGAGCAGTACTTC. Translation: CASSLGTRAGEQYF.